A single sample gave rise to the 3 T cell receptor beta chains below, sequenced in a study of blood T cell repertoires in COVID-19. Assay used: immunoSEQ multiplex PCR; TCRdb lists only in-frame clones, some missing. Of around 230,000 clones listed, around nine tenths are singletons. The sample was peripheral blood. These receptors were collected from a man between 40 and 49 years old with acute or convalescent COVID-19.

The CDR3 sequence is CASSQDGGAQKLFF. CDR3 coding DNA: TGTGCCAGCAGCCAAGATGGAGGGGCCCAAAAACTGTTTTTT. The J gene is TRBJ1-4, the V gene TRBV3-1 (or the pseudogene TRBV3-2), with a tentative D call TRBD1 (5 bases). The CDR3 totals 14 residues. CDR1 and CDR2 from the germline V gene are LGHDT and YNNKEL (reference sequence). V was trimmed by 0 bases and J by 9 bases, leaving 11 bases between them.

A remark on this clone: Other nucleotide sequences in the sample specify the same CDR3. The V gene is TRBV5-1, the J gene TRBJ1-5; weak D call: TRBD1 (6 bases). The germline gives CDR1 SGHRS, CDR2 YFSETQ. The CDR3 has 15 residues. With 0 bases removed from V and 0 bases from J, the gap between germline ends came to 7 bases. The CDR3 DNA follows: TGCGCCAGCAGCTTGGGGACAGCTAGCAATCAGCCCCAGCATTTT. This codes for CASSLGTASNQPQHF.

V gene TRBV19 combines with J gene TRBJ2-1; the D gene is possibly TRBD2 (6 bases). This CDR3 comprises 15 residues. Germline V lookup: CDR1 LNHDA, CDR2 SQIVND (reference sequence). Trimming took off 8 bases at V and 1 base at J, with 15 bases between the two ends. The CDR3 DNA is TGTGCCAGTCGTCGGGAAAGCGGGTCCTACAATGAGCAGTTCTTC. It specifies CASRRESGSYNEQFF.